The 32 T cell receptor beta chains given below trace back to one sample, sequenced in a study of blood T cell repertoires in COVID-19 (dated by TCRdb to the early 2020s). The library was produced with the immunoSEQ multiplex PCR assay. Held by TCRdb, this immuneACCESS table contains in-frame sequences only and omits some clones. Under half of the omission traces to an unresolved V gene where checked; the cause of the rest is unknown. The table for this sample lists 200,000 to 300,000 clones; 85% to 95% of them were counted only once. Of the sample, 0.8% to 0.95% falls within the top ten clones. The source material was peripheral blood. The receptors stem from a man under 40 with COVID-19, enrolled during active disease.

The CDR3 nucleotides are TGTGCCATCGCGCAACAGGGGGTATCCGGGGAGCTGTTTTTT. This codes for CAIAQQGVSGELFF. The rearrangement links TRBV10-3 to TRBJ2-2, with 8 bases matching TRBD1. V was pared by 8 bases and J by 6 bases, with 8 bases of the junction left unmatched. The germline CDR1 and CDR2 sequences are ENHRY and SYGVKD. CDR3 length: 14 residues.

The chain joins TRBV24-1 to TRBJ2-1; 12 bases align to TRBD2. CDR1 and CDR2 (germline): KGHDR, SFDVKD. V was clipped by 5 bases and J by 1 base; unmatched bases: 2. This CDR3 comprises 16 residues. CDR3 sequence reads: CATSGGTSGSYNEQFF. CDR3 DNA sequence: TGTGCCACCAGTGGGGGGACTAGCGGGTCCTACAATGAGCAGTTCTTC.

The chain links TRBV4-1 to TRBJ2-2, with 8 positions matching TRBD1. The CDR3 totals 14 residues. J gave up 6 bases and V 4 bases, and 4 bases lay outside the gene matches. CDR1 and CDR2 (germline): MGHRA, YSYEKL. This CDR3 is CASSPLQGAGELFF. For the CDR3, the DNA is TGCGCCAGCAGCCCCTTACAGGGGGCCGGGGAGCTGTTTTTT.

The chain is built from TRBV11-2 and TRBJ2-7; possible D gene TRBD1, 6 bases. The CDR3 spans 14 residues. Trimming removed 5 bases from V and 3 bases from J, with 14 bases in between. CDR1 is SGHAT, CDR2 FQNNGV, per germline. DNA for the CDR3: TGTGCCAGCAGCCACCGGGACATTTTCTACGAGCAGTACTTC. It yields the protein CASSHRDIFYEQYF.

The V gene is TRBV27, the J gene TRBJ1-2; 9 bases match TRBD1. V shed 6 bases, J shed 7 bases, and the junction held 9 bases outside the gene matches. The CDR3 runs to 14 residues. Germline loops: CDR1 MNHEY, CDR2 SMNVEV (reference sequence). The CDR3 sequence is CASSRTGESGGYTF. The CDR3 nucleotides read TGTGCCAGCAGCCGGACAGGGGAGTCGGGTGGCTACACCTTC.

CDR3: CASSEATSGGAWETQYF. CDR3 DNA: TGTGCCAGCAGTGAAGCTACTAGCGGGGGGGCCTGGGAGACCCAGTACTTC. The chain joins TRBV6-1 to TRBJ2-5; 13 bases are a match to TRBD2. CDR3 size: 17 residues. With 0 bases clipped from V and 5 bases from J, the junction kept 6 bases outside the gene matches. Germline assignment: CDR1 MNHNS and CDR2 SASEGT.

The chain employs TRBV6-4 and TRBJ1-1; D is perhaps TRBD1 (5 bases). This CDR3 region has 13 residues. Germline V lookup: CDR1 MRHNA, CDR2 SNTAGT. V was pared by 0 bases and J by 7 bases, with 9 bases between. The CDR3 region has the DNA TGTGCCAGCAGTGACTCGCCAGGGTATGAAGCTTTCTTT. Amino acid sequence: CASSDSPGYEAFF.

V gene TRBV11-2 combines with J gene TRBJ1-1; D gene uncertain. The CDR3 consists of 12 residues. V gave up 6 bases and J gave up 7 bases, with 12 bases separating them. Germline CDR1 is SGHAT and CDR2 is FQNNGV. The CDR3 reads CASSHKTGEAFF. CDR3 DNA: TGTGCCAGCAGTCATAAGACGGGTGAAGCTTTCTTT.

The chain employs TRBV15 and TRBJ1-5; possibly TRBD1 for D (6 bases). The germline V gene has CDR1 LNHNV and CDR2 YYDKDF (reference sequence). The CDR3 length is 15 residues. Trimming took off 1 base at V and 5 bases at J, with 12 bases between the two ends. The CDR3 bases are TGTGCCACCAGCAGAGGGCAACAGGGTGATCAGCCCCAGCATTTT. Encoded protein: CATSRGQQGDQPQHF.

This clone showed up just a few times. The chain uses TRBV11-3 and TRBJ2-2; 11 bases fit TRBD1. This CDR3 contains 15 residues. J lost 5 bases, V lost 5 bases, and 4 bases had no gene match. CDR1 is SGHNT and CDR2 is YENEEA in the germline V gene. CDR3 loop: CASSGQGAGTGELFF. CDR3 in DNA: TGTGCCAGCAGCGGACAGGGGGCTGGTACCGGGGAGCTGTTTTTT.

The chain employs TRBV5-4 and TRBJ2-1; TRBD2 matches at 8 bases. Germline V gives CDR1 SGHNT, CDR2 YYREEE (reference sequence). V shed 4 bases, J shed 4 bases, and the junction held 10 bases outside the gene matches. CDR3 length: 16 amino acids. CDR3 sequence (DNA): TGTGCCAGCAGCCCGGACGGGGGGGGCCGGTACAATGAGCAGTTCTTC. Protein sequence: CASSPDGGGRYNEQFF. The variable domain in full, with the rest retrieved from reference TRBV5-4 and TRBJ2-1, is ETGVTQSPTHLIKTRGQQVTLRCSSQSGHNTVSWYQQALGQGPQFIFQYYREEENGRGNFPPRFSGLQFPNYSSELNVNALELDDSALYLCASSPDGGGRYNEQFFGPGTRLTVL.

This chain uses TRBV5-4 with TRBJ1-3; D may be TRBD1 (6 bases). Looked up from germline, CDR1 is SGHNT and CDR2 is YYREEE (reference sequence). There are 14 residues in the CDR3. V lost 3 bases, J lost 4 bases, and 11 bases lay in between. The CDR3 nucleotides are TGTGCCAGCAGCTCCCCCGGACAGGGAAACACCATATATTTT. Residues: CASSSPGQGNTIYF.

The chain carries TRBV9 and TRBJ1-1; 7 bases match TRBD1. The CDR3 sequence is 16 residues long. V shed 2 bases and J 4 bases; nucleotides not matched to a gene: 11. In germline, CDR1 is SGDLS, CDR2 YYNGEE. CDR3 DNA sequence: TGTGCCAGCAGCGTGACAGGGAGTATTGTGGGCACTGAAGCTTTCTTT. Protein sequence: CASSVTGSIVGTEAFF. Filled out from reference TRBV9 and TRBJ1-1, the complete variable domain reads DSGVTQTPKHLITATGQRVTLRCSPRSGDLSVYWYQQSLDQGLQFLIQYYNGEERAKGNILERFSAQQFPDLHSELNLSSLELGDSALYFCASSVTGSIVGTEAFFGQGTRLTVV.

The genes are TRBV5-4 and TRBJ2-5; TRBD2 matches 12 bases. V lost 8 bases, J lost 6 bases, and 8 bases stayed unmatched. The CDR3 extends over 14 amino acids. CDR1 is SGHNT, CDR2 YYREEE, per germline (reference sequence). CDR3 region: CASRRTSGDQTQYF. The CDR3, as DNA: TGTGCCAGTAGGAGGACTAGCGGGGACCAGACCCAGTACTTC.

Worth noting for this clone: Different DNA sequences within this sample yield the same CDR3. This chain links TRBV11-2 with TRBJ1-1; D unresolved. Trimming stripped 4 bases from V and 0 bases from J, with 6 bases between. CDR1 is SGHAT and CDR2 is FQNNGV in the germline V gene. This CDR3 spans 13 amino acids. In nucleotides, the CDR3 is TGTGCCAGCAGCTCGCAGATGAACACTGAAGCTTTCTTT. This sequence encodes CASSSQMNTEAFF.

The chain combines TRBV18 with TRBJ2-2, with 8 bases that match TRBD1. CDR3 length: 14 residues. The ends lost 5 bases at V and 7 bases at J; junction bases unmatched: 6. Germline CDR1 is KGHSH and CDR2 is LQKENI. The CDR3 sequence is CASSSGQGSGELFF. CDR3 DNA: TGTGCCAGCTCAAGCGGACAGGGTAGCGGGGAGCTGTTTTTT.

This chain connects TRBV5-4 to TRBJ1-1; tentatively, D is TRBD1 (5 bases). V lost 0 bases, J lost 3 bases, and 9 bases lay in between. The CDR3 loop spans 14 amino acids. The germline gives CDR1 SGHNT, CDR2 YYREEE (reference sequence). CDR3 sequence (DNA): TGTGCCAGCAGCTTGGTAGGGGCAGACACTGAAGCTTTCTTT. It encodes CASSLVGADTEAFF.

This chain connects TRBV27 to TRBJ1-1, with D uncertain. V shed 3 bases and J shed 6 bases, with 11 bases lying between them. Germline loops: CDR1 MNHEY, CDR2 SMNVEV (reference sequence). The CDR3 covers 13 residues. For the CDR3, the DNA is TGTGCCAGCAGTTTGGAGGGAGTCCCTGAAGCTTTCTTT. Translating gives CASSLEGVPEAFF.

The chain combines TRBV7-6 with TRBJ2-1, with D perhaps matching TRBD2 (7 bases). The germline gives CDR1 SGHVS, CDR2 FNYEAQ. The CDR3 consists of 15 residues. Between the trimmed V and J ends, which lost 2 bases and 8 bases, there was a span of 16 bases. This chain's CDR3 is CASSLSPGGFDEQFF. DNA for the CDR3: TGTGCCAGCAGCTTAAGTCCGGGGGGCTTCGATGAGCAGTTCTTC.

The rearrangement uses TRBV7-2 and TRBJ1-2, with 7 bases lining up with TRBD1. V was clipped by 5 bases and J by 1 base; unmatched bases: 4. This CDR3 is built from 14 residues. Looked up from germline, CDR1 is SGHTA and CDR2 is FQGNSA. CDR3: CASSPTGINYGYTF. In DNA, the CDR3 is TGTGCCAGCAGCCCGACAGGGATTAACTATGGCTACACCTTC.

V gene TRBV6-2 or TRBV6-3 combines with J gene TRBJ1-6, with a possible D match to TRBD1 (5 bases). V dropped 1 base and J dropped 7 bases, with 8 bases sitting between them. There are 14 residues in the CDR3. Germline V gene data show CDR1 as MNHEY and CDR2 as SVGEGT. The CDR3 loop reads CASSYWGENSPLHF. Here the CDR3 DNA reads TGTGCCAGCAGTTACTGGGGGGAAAATTCACCCCTCCACTTT.

This clone occurred once. This chain joins TRBV18 and TRBJ1-5, with D uncertain. V was trimmed by 2 bases and J by 3 bases, leaving 8 bases between them. The CDR3 extends over 14 amino acids. From germline, CDR1 is KGHSH and CDR2 LQKENI. CDR3: CASSPMEDNQPQHF. In DNA form, the CDR3 reads TGTGCCAGCTCACCAATGGAGGACAATCAGCCCCAGCATTTT.

This chain joins TRBV18 and TRBJ1-2; D not certain. The CDR3 runs 17 residues. CDR1 and CDR2 (germline): KGHSH, LQKENI. Trimming removed 4 bases at V and 1 base at J, with 19 bases between. The CDR3 spells CASSLYPASGGNYGYTF. CDR3 bases: TGTGCCAGCTCACTCTACCCCGCGTCGGGTGGTAACTATGGCTACACCTTC.

As regards this clone: The same CDR3 arises from other DNA sequences in this sample as well. The V gene is TRBV7-2, the J gene TRBJ1-2, with D possibly matching TRBD1 (6 bases). Germline lookup yields CDR1 SGHTA and CDR2 FQGNSA. Trimming took 1 base from V and 3 from J, leaving 6 bases between them. CDR3 length: 13 residues. The CDR3 DNA sequence: TGTGCCAGCAGCTTAGGGACAGACTATGGCTACACCTTC. Translated: CASSLGTDYGYTF.

This clone was picked up one time. V gene TRBV6-5 combines with J gene TRBJ2-1, with D possibly matching TRBD1 (5 bases). CDR1 is MNHEY, CDR2 SVGAGI, per germline. V lost 2 bases and J lost 4, with 9 bases in between. There are 14 residues in the CDR3. The CDR3 nucleotides are TGTGCCAGCAGTTACAGGGGAAGGTACAATGAGCAGTTCTTC. This codes for CASSYRGRYNEQFF.

This clone was seen only a few times. The chain employs TRBV19 and TRBJ1-6; tentative D call: TRBD1 (6 bases). The V gene's germline CDR1 is LNHDA and CDR2 SQIVND (reference sequence). The CDR3 spans 16 residues. V was clipped by 5 bases and J by 9 bases, with 20 bases between them. DNA for the CDR3: TGTGCCAGTAGTTCAAGGGGGTTCGCGCTAGTTTCACCCCTCCACTTT. This gives the protein CASSSRGFALVSPLHF.

In its sample, this clone was seen once. The chain links TRBV2 to TRBJ1-2, with D possibly being TRBD1 (6 bases). The CDR3 length is 14 residues. Germline CDR1 is SNHLY and CDR2 is FYNNEI. Trimming shortened V by 0 bases and J by 4 bases, and 9 bases separated the two germline ends. CDR3 sequence: CASSEAGRGYGYTF. The CDR3 nucleotides read TGTGCCAGCAGTGAAGCTGGCAGGGGCTATGGCTACACCTTC.

This sequence joins TRBV18 and TRBJ1-2; D uncertain. The CDR3 consists of 15 residues. CDR1 and CDR2 from the germline V gene are KGHSH and LQKENI. Trimming left V 6 bases short and J 4 bases short, with 18 bases between. CDR3 residues: CASSLEALEGYGYTF. Written as DNA, the CDR3 is TGTGCCAGCTCCCTCGAGGCCCTAGAAGGCTATGGCTACACCTTC. Complete variable domain (other parts from reference TRBV18 and TRBJ1-2): NAGVMQNPRHLVRRRGQEARLRCSPMKGHSHVYWYRQLPEEGLKFMVYLQKENIIDESGMPKERFSAEFPKEGPSILRIQQVVRGDSAAYFCASSLEALEGYGYTFGSGTRLTVV.

This chain links TRBV5-1 with TRBJ2-7; TRBD1 agrees at 10 bases. J gave up 3 bases and V 5 bases, and 8 bases lay outside the gene matches. Germline values: CDR1 SGHRS, CDR2 YFSETQ. This CDR3 is built from 15 residues. This chain's CDR3 is CASSLGTGAFYEQYF. The CDR3 DNA reads TGCGCCAGCAGTCTGGGGACAGGGGCGTTCTACGAGCAGTACTTC.

The chain joins TRBV5-4 to TRBJ1-6; D might be TRBD1 (5 bases). CDR3 size: 14 residues. Germline CDR1 SGHNT, CDR2 YYREEE (reference sequence). Trimming took off 3 bases at V and 14 bases at J, with 18 bases between the two ends. The DNA for the CDR3 is TGTGCCAGCAGCTGGGGCGGGACCCTCGAGTCCCTCCACTTT. Protein sequence: CASSWGGTLESLHF.

The chain links TRBV12-5 to TRBJ1-4; 10 bases match TRBD1. The CDR3 has 16 amino acids. CDR1 and CDR2 (germline): LGHNT, FRNRAP. V was clipped by 0 bases and J by 6 bases; unmatched bases: 4. The chain's CDR3 is CASGLVVGTGDEKLFF. In nucleotides, the CDR3 is TGTGCTAGTGGTTTGGTAGTGGGGACAGGGGATGAAAAACTGTTTTTT.

The genes are TRBV18 and TRBJ1-2, with 8 nucleotides matching TRBD1. V lost 3 bases and J lost 4; bases outside the gene matches: 19. The CDR3 runs to 19 residues. Per germline, CDR1 KGHSH and CDR2 LQKENI. In nucleotides, the CDR3 is TGTGCCAGCTCACCGTTTTCAGATCCCCCCCAGGGGGCGGGCTATGGCTACACCTTC. This sequence encodes CASSPFSDPPQGAGYGYTF.